The sequence of this T cell receptor beta chain was determined in a study of blood T cell repertoires in COVID-19. Study-wide background: Samples representing acute and convalescent COVID-19 were sourced from the United States, Italy and Spain. Sample material is recorded as cDNA or gDNA derived from T cells, B-cell-depleted T cells, or PBMCs.

This clone showed up just once. Clones were read by immunoSEQ multiplex PCR, and TCRdb kept only the in-frame ones, dropping some. The sample lists about 81,000 clones, 91% occurring once. The CDR3 loop spans 15 amino acids. V was trimmed by 2 bases and J by 2 bases, leaving 10 bases between them. CDR1 ENHRY and CDR2 SYGVKD come from the germline V gene. Specimen: peripheral blood. This receptor was identified in a woman aged 50 to 60 in a cohort sampled during active COVID-19. This chain uses TRBV10-3 with TRBJ1-3; perhaps TRBD1 as D (6 bases). CDR3 bases: TGTGCCATCAGTGAGACTTCAGGGGCTGGAAACACCATATATTTT. Residues: CAISETSGAGNTIYF.